This note documents a single TCR beta chain sequence. No cognate antigen has been identified for it. Per-nucleotide qualities are absent, and no much larger clonotype sits a single base away. The data belong to a study of shared clonotypes between healthy human individuals (dated by TCRdb to about 2020). Study-wide context: The cohort comprised two women and a few men aged 18 to 49 years. For each donor, three plates each were used for CD4 naive and CD4 memory, two plates were used for CD8 naive, and one plate was used for CD8 memory. Blood TCR repertoires of several healthy adults were deeply sequenced to estimate repertoire size and the extent of clonotype sharing between individuals. Different laboratories and diverse techniques were used to prepare libraries and sequence TCR repertoires, to increase sequencing depth and limit assay-specific biases. Each donor's leukapheresis produced roughly between roughly 0.85 and 10 billion PBMCs.

Using the deep immunoSEQ assay, TCR CDR3 regions were amplified from genomic DNA by multiplex PCR. For each cell subset, the extracted genomic DNA was distributed evenly across all wells of several immunoSEQ 96-well plates, and each plate served as one replicate. For sorted subsets, each replicate PCR was loaded with about 0.2 ug genomic DNA, equivalent to some 31,000 T cell genomes. Purified libraries were measured with a Qubit 3.0 fluorometer, size-checked on a Bioanalyzer 2100, and measured again with the KAPA Library Quantification kit. Each immunoSEQ 96-well plate was sequenced on its own single-read 150-cycle Illumina NextSeq 550 flow cell. The paper's data handling went like this. Because the immunoSEQ output included only junctional sequences and no quality scores, the filtering could not be the same as the filtering used for full-length reads. To assign V/J genes and CDR3, sequences were annotated against IMGT germline references using PyIR, a Python wrapper for IgBLAST v1.9. Reads were filtered out if the reads had weak V/J assignments (E-value above 1e-6), no CDR3, stop codons, out-of-frame junctions, or ambiguous translated residues. V3J clonotypes were defined by identical inferred V gene, J gene, and CDR3 amino acid sequence. To compute the percentage overlap between repertoires, the number of shared unique clonotypes was divided by the size of the smaller repertoire. RTK rarefaction, the Chao1 estimator, and Recon v2.1 estimates of unobserved clonotypes were used to assess repertoire richness. OLGA was used to compute generation probabilities for all TCRbeta clonotypes that the gDNA method yielded from a handful of donors. What TCRdb holds here is the immuneACCESS table cut down to in-frame rearrangements. Part of the clones is not present; checked against another copy, under half of the missing clones reflect an unresolved V gene, and the others are unexplained. The DNA gave D and trimming, while V, J and clone size come from that table. The sample table lists 190,000 or so clones, roughly 70% of them with a count of one. The leading ten clones occupy 8.5% to 12% of the sample.

Broad study findings and their caveats: Because the study included only a small number of donors, the genetic and exposure-history diversity represented was limited. Rarefaction of sorted-subset datasets indicated incomplete sequencing despite the large sequencing depth. Across a handful of donors, about 4.5% of naive CD4, approximately 4% of naive CD8, about 2% of memory CD4, and about 0.4% of memory CD8 clonotypes were shared. Based on pairwise subsampling, the degree of clonotype sharing among donors was expected to be affected by sequencing depth. Sampling was limited to blood, and TCR repertoires in tissue likely differ from TCR repertoires in blood. Higher generation probabilities were observed for clonotypes shared by all four sorted-subset donors than for non-shared clonotypes. Naive subsets generally had larger estimated clonotype richness than memory subsets.

A distance of 14 bases separates the germline ends of V and J, which lose 3 bases and 7 bases respectively. The germline V gene encodes CDR1 SGHRS and CDR2 YFSETQ. Its CDR3 holds 14 amino acids, cysteine through phenylalanine. The sequence is cut down to CDR3 DNA, 42 bases in frame from base 1. Healthy HIV-negative adults with no recently reported acute infections or vaccinations were included as donors. All donors were Caucasian adults living in Nashville, Tennessee, USA. CD4+ T cells were enriched by magnetic negative selection; naive cells were then positively selected on CD45RA, and the negative fraction formed the memory subset. Blood was collected by leukapheresis, and PBMCs were isolated by Ficoll-Histopaque density gradient centrifugation and then cryopreserved in liquid nitrogen vapor phase. Purity and quantity of every magnetically sorted T cell population were checked by analytical flow cytometry. Genomic DNA was isolated from every sorted fraction and measured by UV absorbance on a Nanodrop 2000c.

Material for sequencing was memory CD4+ T cells sorted from blood. This specimen's cell subset or site label, interpreted: CD45RA-negative fraction. The source of this sequence is a man aged 25-45 years in good health. The receptor chain draws on TRBV5-1 and TRBJ1-5, with TRBD1 tentatively as D gene (5 bases match). The DNA sequence reads TGCGCCAGCAGCTCCGGGACCAGTGGCCAGCCCCAGCATTTT. Translated, this gives CASSSGTSGQPQHF.